Detailed here is one T cell receptor beta chain. Its recognized antigen is unknown. No qualities accompany the bases; no much larger clone lies one base away. These data belong to a study of graft-versus-host responses after intestinal transplantation (TCRdb year 2021). With respect to the entire study: The transplants that recipients received were multivisceral, liver-intestinal, or isolated intestinal. A peak of at least 4% donor T cells among recipient peripheral blood mononuclear cells was the definition used for donor T cell macrochimerism. Every recipient was given anti-thymocyte globulin induction, then maintenance tacrolimus and steroids for about 3 years. Of the 20 to 25 intestinal transplant recipients enrolled in the cohort, one of whom was a retransplant, 3 patients without pretransplant specimens were excluded. Alloreactive clones were identified by sequencing pre-transplant mixed lymphocyte reaction products and comparing them with unstimulated pre-transplant donor and recipient T cells. Graft-versus-host and host-versus-graft alloreactive T cell clones were tracked in the graft, circulation and bone marrow after intestinal transplantation using bulk TCR-beta CDR3 sequencing. Rather than being sequenced by the commercial service, samples from a few later patients were sequenced in-house on an Illumina MiSeq and processed with MiXCR.

In light of the paper, this sample's time point label describes: cells obtained before transplantation from donor or recipient. CD3+CD4+ and CD3+CD8+ populations were FACS-sorted from unstimulated pre-transplant donor and recipient cells taken from spleen or lymph nodes. For CDR1 and CDR2, the germline V gene (reference sequence) lists GTSNPN and SVGIG. From V the trimming removes 7 bases and from J it removes 7 bases, while the gene matches leave 6 bases of the junction unaccounted for. The CDR3 goes from the cysteine to the phenylalanine over 11 residues. Only the CDR3 DNA stays, 33 bases, in frame from base 1. The paper as a whole reports these results and caveats: Early after transplant, peak levels of circulating GvH clones were associated with declines in HvG clones. In patients with donor T cell macrochimerism, the allografts had high GvH to HvG T cell clonal ratios. GvH clones turned up in recipient bone marrow, with some appearing earlier in ileal mucosa or blood, a pattern consistent with an intestinal mucosal origin. Conclusions were limited by the relatively low number and heterogeneity of intestinal transplant patients.

The method behind the library was the immunoSEQ multiplex PCR assay. For most patients, genomic DNA was isolated using the Qiagen DNeasy Blood and Tissue Kit and was shipped frozen to Adaptive Biotechnologies for TCR sequencing. Adaptive Biotechnologies carried out high-throughput TCR-beta CDR3 sequencing of genomic DNA for most patients. In the authors' own workflow: TCR sequencing data for some 17 patients were retrieved from Adaptive's ImmunoSEQ software; a few other patients were processed with MiXCR and VDJtools. CD4 versus CD8 sorting errors were corrected by removing sequences found in both subsets at a frequency ratio below 5:1. CDR3 nucleotide sequences shared by donor and recipient were removed because the origin of these sequences could not be assigned. To be classed as alloreactive, a clone needed at least 2-fold expansion over unstimulated cells and a minimum CFSE-low frequency of 0.002% (template counts) or 0.001% (read counts). Clones were considered mappable if detected in sequenced pre-transplant spleen, lymph node, or MLR CFSE-low populations of the donor or recipient. Cumulative frequency of alloreactive clones was calculated as a percentage of all sequences weighted by copy number. TCRdb provides this immuneACCESS table in a form limited to in-frame rearrangements. Some clones are lacking; in checked studies, under half of them reflect an unresolved V gene, and why the rest are absent is not known. That table gives V, J and clone size, and the DNA gave D and trimming. For this sample there are around 100,000 clones; about 90% appear just once. 0.95% of the sample is taken by the ten largest.

The rearranged segments are TRBV30 and TRBJ1-2; 7 bases in the middle match TRBD1. The source is a human donor who was the organ donor for an intestinal transplant. The source material was unstimulated CD4+ T cells sorted from spleen or lymph node cells, sampled before transplant. The CDR3 protein: CAFDRVAGYTF. At the DNA level, the sequence is TGTGCCTTCGACAGGGTCGCTGGCTACACCTTC.